Listed here are 4 T cell receptor beta chains from one sample, sequenced in a study of Ad26.COV2.S vaccination and SARS-CoV-2 variants. The sample's treatment: some 20 received Ad26.COV2.S at low or high dose, single or two shots; several received placebo; per-sample allocation not given. Following the first vaccine or placebo injection, samples were taken on day 63. This table comes from immunoSEQ multiplex PCR, and its TCRdb copy is limited to in-frame clones, with some not included. This sample has about 480,000 clones, with around 88% found just once. The specimen was peripheral blood, collected in a trial of Ad26.COV2.S vaccine versus placebo. Source of these receptors: a person between 18 and 60 years old who received the Ad26.COV2.S COVID-19 vaccine or a placebo.

The chain combines TRBV29-1 with TRBJ2-3; D perhaps matches TRBD1 (6 bases). The CDR3 is 12 amino acids. Germline V CDR1 and CDR2: SQVTM, ANQGSEA. The V and J ends lost 7 bases and 4 bases respectively, with 12 bases between them. The CDR3 DNA sequence: TGCAGCGCTCAACAGGGTTCAGATACGCAGTATTTT. As protein: CSAQQGSDTQYF.

The V and J genes are TRBV27 and TRBJ2-2; possible D gene TRBD2, 6 bases. This CDR3 is built from 15 residues. Deletions cut 5 bases from V and 7 bases from J, with 17 bases between. Looked up from germline, CDR1 is MNHEY and CDR2 is SMNVEV (reference sequence). CDR3 loop: CASSPRLVFGGELFF. CDR3 coding DNA: TGTGCCAGCAGTCCAAGACTAGTTTTTGGCGGGGAGCTGTTTTTT.

The V call is TRBV9, the J call TRBJ2-1, with 10 nucleotides matching TRBD2. The V and J ends lost 4 bases and 1 base, in that order; junction bases with no gene match: 11. The CDR3 covers 18 residues. CDR1 and CDR2 (germline): SGDLS, YYNGEE. In DNA, the CDR3 is TGTGCCAGCAGCCCCGGACTAGCGGTACTAGGGTCCTACAATGAGCAGTTCTTC. Protein sequence: CASSPGLAVLGSYNEQFF.

The chain employs TRBV5-4 and TRBJ2-5, with 8 bases aligning to TRBD2. V lost 2 bases, J lost 5 bases, and 2 bases stayed unmatched. Germline CDR1 reads SGHNT; CDR2 reads YYREEE (reference sequence). The CDR3 has 13 residues. The CDR3 DNA reads as TGTGCCAGCAGCTTTGGGACTAGTGAGACCCAGTACTTC. Protein product: CASSFGTSETQYF.